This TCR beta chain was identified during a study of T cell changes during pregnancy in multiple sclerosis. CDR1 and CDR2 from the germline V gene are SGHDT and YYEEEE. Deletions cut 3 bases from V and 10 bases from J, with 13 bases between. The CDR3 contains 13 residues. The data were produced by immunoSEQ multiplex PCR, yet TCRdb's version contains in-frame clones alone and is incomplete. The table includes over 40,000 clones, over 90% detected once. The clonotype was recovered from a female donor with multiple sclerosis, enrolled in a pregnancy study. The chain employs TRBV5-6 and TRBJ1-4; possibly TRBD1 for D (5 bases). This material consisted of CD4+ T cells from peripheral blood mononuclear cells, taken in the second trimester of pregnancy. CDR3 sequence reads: CASSWGSEGKLFF. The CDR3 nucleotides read TGTGCCAGCAGCTGGGGGTCGGAGGGAAAACTGTTTTTT.